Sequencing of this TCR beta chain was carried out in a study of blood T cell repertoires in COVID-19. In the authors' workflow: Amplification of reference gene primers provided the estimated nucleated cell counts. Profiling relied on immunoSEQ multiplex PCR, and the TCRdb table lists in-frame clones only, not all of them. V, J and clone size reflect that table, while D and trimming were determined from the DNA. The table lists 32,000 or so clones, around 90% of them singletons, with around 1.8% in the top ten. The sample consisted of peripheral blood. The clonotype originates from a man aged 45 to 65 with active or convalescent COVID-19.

The CDR3 loop reads CSVGRTGDEQYF. CDR3 coding DNA: TGCAGCGTTGGCAGGACAGGGGACGAGCAGTACTTC. The chain joins TRBV29-1 to TRBJ2-7, with 9 bases aligning to TRBD1. J lost 5 bases, V lost 4 bases, and 3 bases had no gene match. In germline, CDR1 is SQVTM, CDR2 ANQGSEA. This CDR3 spans 12 amino acids.